The 25 T cell receptor beta chains in this list originate from one sample, sequenced in a study of T cells in Graves' hyperthyroidism and ophthalmopathy. Amplification of TCR beta CDR3 regions was performed using RNA transcripts as template. The primer set for the first-round RT-PCR of the TCR CDR3 was HTBI. TCRdb ran MiXCR on the multiplex PCR reads and lists one entry per CDR3 protein. The repertoire has a few hundred thousand distinct CDR3 sequences, around 13% of them found once; the top ten carry more than 4.5%. Sequencing was carried out using blood. The origin of the receptors is a woman in her twenties or thirties with Graves' hyperthyroidism that later progressed to Graves' ophthalmopathy.

This clonotype turned up a few times. The chain is built from TRBV4-2 and TRBJ2-7; TRBD1 agrees at 7 bases. Germline V gene data show CDR1 as LGHNA and CDR2 as YNFKEQ. CDR3 length: 16 residues. J lost 3 bases, V lost 2 bases, and 10 bases had no gene match. The CDR3 sequence is CASSQSTTGISYEQYF. CDR3 sequence (DNA): TGTGCCAGCAGCCAATCAACGACAGGGATAAGCTACGAGCAGTACTTC.

On this clonotype: Just one base apart from a much larger clone, this may be a read error. The rearrangement uses TRBV18 and TRBJ1-2; 9 nucleotides line up with TRBD1. This CDR3 has 15 residues. Per germline, CDR1 KGHSH and CDR2 LQKENI. In DNA form, the CDR3 reads TGTGCCAGCTTACCACGGACAGGGGAGTACTATGGCTACACCTTC. Its protein product is CASLPRTGEYYGYTF.

Concerning this clonotype itself: A much larger clone is a single base away; this may be a read error. This chain connects TRBV10-3 to TRBJ1-1; D is unclear. With 0 bases removed from V and 6 bases from J, the gap between germline ends came to 8 bases. This CDR3 has 13 residues. Germline V gene data show CDR1 as ENHRY and CDR2 as SYGVKD. CDR3 loop: CAISESHGSEAFF. CDR3 in DNA: TGTGCCATCAGTGAGTCCCATGGGTCTGAAGCTTTCTTT.

Of note for this clonotype: A read error is possible here, since a much larger clone lies one base away. The rearrangement uses TRBV28 and TRBJ2-3; maybe TRBD2 (6 bases). CDR1 is MDHEN, CDR2 SYDVKM, per germline. The CDR3 extends over 13 amino acids. The V end lost 2 bases, the J end lost 11 bases, and 14 bases lay between the germline ends. In DNA form, the CDR3 reads TGTGCCAGCAGTTTACCTGCGGGGCCCGGGCAGTATTTT. It encodes CASSLPAGPGQYF.

V is TRBV11-1 and J is TRBJ1-1, with TRBD1 identical over 9 bases. CDR3 length: 16 amino acids. Losses at the gene ends were 5 bases for V and 4 bases for J; bases not matched to a gene: 11. The V gene's germline CDR1 is SGHAT and CDR2 FQDESV (reference sequence). The CDR3 coding sequence is TGTGCCAGCAGCGCATCGACCGGGACAGGGATCACTGAAGCTTTCTTT. This sequence encodes CASSASTGTGITEAFF.

This clonotype was counted at least ten times. The chain recombines TRBV29-1 with TRBJ1-5; TRBD1 aligns across 7 bases. V was pared by 6 bases and J by 4 bases, with 9 bases of the junction left unmatched. Germline assignment: CDR1 SQVTM and CDR2 ANQGSEA. This CDR3 is 14 amino acids long. The CDR3 DNA is TGCAGCGTACGAGGACAGGACATTAATCAGCCCCAGCATTTT. The encoded protein is CSVRGQDINQPQHF.

This clonotype was observed at least ten times. This chain links TRBV2 with TRBJ1-2; 9 nucleotides line up with TRBD1. Germline V gene sequence: CDR1 SNHLY, CDR2 FYNNEI. V lost 4 bases, J lost 3 bases, and 6 bases stayed unmatched. This CDR3 region has 15 residues. The CDR3: CASSGGDRVDYGYTF. In DNA form, the CDR3 reads TGTGCCAGCAGTGGCGGGGACAGGGTGGACTATGGCTACACCTTC. Based on the CDR3 plus reference TRBV2 and TRBJ1-2, the full variable domain is EPEVTQTPSHQVTQMGQEVILRCVPISNHLYFYWYRQILGQKVEFLVSFYNNEISEKSEIFDDQFSVERPDGSNFTLKIRSTKLEDSAMYFCASSGGDRVDYGYTFGSGTRLTVV.

The rearrangement uses TRBV29-1 and TRBJ2-6; D unresolved. Germline V gene sequence: CDR1 SQVTM, CDR2 ANQGSEA. This CDR3 spans 15 amino acids. The ends were cut back, 0 bases at V and 0 bases at J, with 6 bases in the middle. The CDR3 sequence: CSVEEVLSGANVLTF. As DNA, the CDR3 is TGCAGCGTTGAAGAAGTGCTCTCTGGGGCCAACGTCCTGACTTTC. Drawing the rest from reference TRBV29-1 and TRBJ2-6, the complete variable domain is SAVISQKPSRDICQRGTSLTIQCQVDSQVTMMFWYRQQPGQSLTLIATANQGSEATYESGFVIDKFPISRPNLTFSTLTVSNMSPEDSSIYLCSVEEVLSGANVLTFGAGSRLTVL.

This clonotype was observed a few times. The chain combines TRBV29-1 with TRBJ2-7; 7 bases agree with TRBD2. The V segment lost 2 bases and the J segment 6 bases; nucleotides outside the gene matches: 10. The CDR3 sequence is 14 residues long. Germline CDR1 is SQVTM and CDR2 is ANQGSEA. The CDR3 region has the DNA TGCAGCGTTGAACCCCCCAAGGGCGGGGGCGAGCAGTACTTC. Its translation is CSVEPPKGGGEQYF.

This clonotype was recorded at least ten times. V usage is TRBV6-1 and J usage is TRBJ1-1; D not resolved. Germline assignment: CDR1 MNHNS and CDR2 SASEGT. There are 12 residues in the CDR3. V lost 7 bases, J lost 7 bases, and 13 bases lay in between. The CDR3 is CASTRVGSEAFF. CDR3 in DNA: TGTGCCAGCACCAGAGTGGGGAGTGAAGCTTTCTTT.

Only a few counts were recorded for this clonotype. The J gene is TRBJ2-3, the V gene TRBV6-1; D uncertain. This CDR3 has 15 residues. Per the germline V gene, CDR1 is MNHNS and CDR2 is SASEGT. The germline V and J ends were trimmed by 4 bases and 2 bases, with 13 bases remaining between them. The CDR3 here is CASSAEISNTDTQYF. The CDR3 DNA follows: TGTGCCAGCAGTGCAGAGATCAGCAACACAGATACGCAGTATTTT.

This clonotype has at least ten counts. V gene TRBV12-3 or TRBV12-4 combines with J gene TRBJ2-7; tentatively, D is TRBD2 (5 bases). Trimming took off 8 bases at V and 6 bases at J, with 14 bases between the two ends. This CDR3 region has 12 residues. CDR3 residues: CASGSFWGEQYF. The CDR3 DNA follows: TGTGCCAGCGGGAGCTTTTGGGGCGAGCAGTACTTC.

This clonotype was seen at least ten times. The chain joins TRBV20-1 to TRBJ2-1, with D perhaps TRBD2 (6 bases). V lost 5 bases to trimming and J lost 4 bases, with 18 bases between them. CDR3 length: 15 amino acids. Germline V gene data show CDR1 as DFQATT and CDR2 as SNEGSKA (reference sequence). The CDR3 region has the DNA TGCAGTGCTGGTTTGAGCGGGCCCTTATACAATGAGCAGTTCTTC. It is translated as CSAGLSGPLYNEQFF.

As for this clonotype: The CDR3 ends on some other residue instead of the conserved phenylalanine or tryptophan, so this is likely a read error. This chain joins TRBV11-3 and TRBJ2-5, with D possibly being TRBD2 (6 bases). Germline CDR1 and CDR2: SGHNT and YENEEA. The CDR3 is 13 amino acids. Deletions cut 3 bases from V and 5 bases from J, with 10 bases between. The chain's CDR3 is CASSFGGGETQYY. CDR3 sequence (DNA): TGTGCCAGCAGCTTCGGAGGAGGGGAGACCCAGTACTAC.

This clonotype occurred once. The chain couples TRBV7-6 to TRBJ2-1, with 11 nucleotides matching TRBD2. From germline, CDR1 is SGHVS and CDR2 FNYEAQ. The CDR3 loop spans 15 amino acids. V shed 8 bases, J shed 3 bases, and the junction held 6 bases outside the gene matches. The CDR3 nucleotides read TGTGCCAGCGGCTCGGGACTAGCGGTCTACAATGAGCAGTTCTTC. Protein: CASGSGLAVYNEQFF.

Concerning this clonotype: With a much larger clone just one base away, this may be a read error. This rearrangement joins TRBV3-1 to TRBJ1-4; D perhaps matches TRBD1 (5 bases). V was trimmed by 4 bases and J by 4 bases, leaving 13 bases between them. Per the germline V gene, CDR1 is LGHDT and CDR2 is YNNKEL (reference sequence). The CDR3 spans 15 residues. The CDR3 DNA follows: TGTGCCAGCAGCCCGGAGGCGGGGCTTAATGAAAAACTGTTTTTT. This gives the protein CASSPEAGLNEKLFF. The full variable domain, completed using reference TRBV3-1 and TRBJ1-4, is DTAVSQTPKYLVTQMGNDKSIKCEQNLGHDTMYWYKQDSKKFLKIMFSYNNKELIINETVPNRFSPKSPDKAHLNLHINSLELGDSAVYFCASSPEAGLNEKLFFGSGTQLSVL.

In its sample, this clonotype was seen a few times. The V and J genes are TRBV19 and TRBJ2-5, with TRBD2 identical over 7 bases. Germline V lookup: CDR1 LNHDA, CDR2 SQIVND (reference sequence). CDR3 length: 17 amino acids. Trimming cost V 5 bases and J 5 bases; bases outside gene matches: 17. CDR3 loop: CASSSRAGVARAETQYF. The CDR3 DNA follows: TGTGCCAGTAGTTCCCGTGCGGGAGTGGCGAGAGCGGAGACCCAGTACTTC.

This clonotype was found a few times. The chain links TRBV14 to TRBJ2-7; D possibly matches TRBD1 or TRBD2 (6 bases each). Germline CDR1 reads SGHDN; CDR2 reads FVKESK. The CDR3 spans 15 residues. Trimming left V 1 base short and J 6 bases short, with 16 bases between. The CDR3 sequence: CASSQAPSGGGEQYF. CDR3 DNA sequence: TGTGCCAGCAGCCAAGCCCCAAGCGGAGGGGGCGAGCAGTACTTC.

Ten or more counts support this clonotype. CDR3 sequence (DNA): TGTGCCAGCAGGGGCGAGACTGAAGCTTTCTTT. Its protein is CASRGETEAFF. The chain is built from TRBV2 and TRBJ1-1, with unresolved D. Trimming stripped 6 bases from V and 5 bases from J, with 7 bases between. The germline CDR1 and CDR2 sequences are SNHLY and FYNNEI. The CDR3 contains 11 residues. The variable domain in full, completed from reference TRBV2 and TRBJ1-1, reads EPEVTQTPSHQVTQMGQEVILRCVPISNHLYFYWYRQILGQKVEFLVSFYNNEISEKSEIFDDQFSVERPDGSNFTLKIRSTKLEDSAMYFCASRGETEAFFGQGTRLTVV.

There are many counts of this clonotype. The chain employs TRBV30 and TRBJ2-7; D may be TRBD2 (6 bases). Germline V CDR1 and CDR2: GTSNPN, SVGIG (reference sequence). This CDR3 is 13 amino acids long. V dropped 3 bases and J dropped 5 bases, with 14 bases sitting between them. The CDR3 is CAWRGGNLDEQYF. DNA for the CDR3: TGTGCCTGGAGAGGCGGGAATTTAGACGAGCAGTACTTC.

The chain couples TRBV2 to TRBJ1-1, with TRBD1 matching over 7 bases. From germline, CDR1 is SNHLY and CDR2 FYNNEI. CDR3 size: 13 residues. V shed 10 bases and J 5 bases; nucleotides not matched to a gene: 10. The CDR3 reads CAILQGSDTEAFF. The CDR3 nucleotides are TGTGCCATCTTACAGGGGTCCGATACTGAAGCTTTCTTT.

This clonotype was counted only a few times. This rearrangement joins TRBV6-6 to TRBJ2-6; D unresolved. This CDR3 has 16 amino acids. Trimming stripped 0 bases from V and 2 bases from J, with 8 bases between. Germline assignment: CDR1 MNHNY and CDR2 SVGAGI (reference sequence). CDR3 DNA sequence: TGTGCCAGCAGTTACTCTGGATTTGCTGGGGCCAACGTCCTGACTTTC. Protein sequence: CASSYSGFAGANVLTF.

This chain connects TRBV28 to TRBJ1-2, with TRBD1 identical over 7 bases. The CDR3 totals 14 residues. Germline values: CDR1 MDHEN, CDR2 SYDVKM. Trimming removed 5 bases from V and 4 bases from J; junction bases left unmatched: 7. The CDR3 DNA reads TGTGCCAGCAGTGGAAACAGGGGCAGCTATGGCTACACCTTC. Its translation is CASSGNRGSYGYTF.

The V gene is TRBV19, the J gene TRBJ2-1; tentative D call: TRBD1 (5 bases). The CDR3 loop spans 16 amino acids. CDR1 and CDR2 from the germline V gene are LNHDA and SQIVND (reference sequence). Trimming cost V 3 bases and J 6 bases, with 18 bases left between them. The CDR3 nucleotides read TGTGCCAGTAGTATCTCCTACGTCGACAGAATCAATGAGCAGTTCTTC. This codes for CASSISYVDRINEQFF.

The genes are TRBV15 and TRBJ2-2; 7 bases fit TRBD1. J lost 1 base, V lost 4 bases, and 3 bases had no gene match. Germline lookup yields CDR1 LNHNV and CDR2 YYDKDF (reference sequence). This CDR3 has 15 residues. CDR3 coding DNA: TGTGCCACCAGCACTAGGGACAGGAACACCGGGGAGCTGTTTTTT. Translating it yields CATSTRDRNTGELFF.